The 27 T cell receptor beta chains in this list originate from one sample, sequenced in a study of blood T cell repertoires in COVID-19. Assay used: immunoSEQ multiplex PCR; TCRdb lists only in-frame clones, some missing. This repertoire shows hundreds of thousands of clones, roughly 89% found once; its top ten account for around 0.98%. Sequencing was done on a sample of peripheral blood. Receptor source: a woman in her 40s with COVID-19, enrolled during active disease.

The V and J genes are TRBV20-1 and TRBJ2-7, with 8 bases matching TRBD1. J gave up 0 bases and V 3 bases, and 4 bases lay outside the gene matches. Germline lookup yields CDR1 DFQATT and CDR2 SNEGSKA (reference sequence). The CDR3 is 14 residues long. The CDR3 spells CSASHGTGSYEQYF. The CDR3 DNA sequence: TGCAGTGCTAGTCACGGGACAGGCTCCTACGAGCAGTACTTC.

The chain employs TRBV30 and TRBJ1-4, with TRBD1 identical over 8 bases. The CDR3 covers 15 residues. J lost 4 bases, V lost 3 bases, and 7 bases had no gene match. The germline V gene encodes CDR1 GTSNPN and CDR2 SVGIG (reference sequence). This chain's CDR3 is CAWRRQGSNNEKLFF. The DNA for the CDR3 is TGTGCCTGGAGACGACAGGGGTCCAATAATGAAAAACTGTTTTTT.

This chain joins TRBV28 and TRBJ1-2, with D unclear. Looked up from germline, CDR1 is MDHEN and CDR2 is SYDVKM. The CDR3 contains 14 residues. V dropped 4 bases and J dropped 4 bases, with 13 bases sitting between them. CDR3 in amino acids: CASSSPGRPYGYTF. The CDR3 coding sequence is TGTGCCAGCAGTTCCCCGGGGAGGCCCTATGGCTACACCTTC.

The CDR3 here is CASSLFPSRGTGSSYNSPLHF. The CDR3 DNA reads as TGTGCCAGCAGTTTATTTCCCTCCCGGGGGACAGGGAGCTCCTATAATTCACCCCTCCACTTT. V usage is TRBV27 and J usage is TRBJ1-6; 9 nucleotides agree with TRBD1. The CDR3 spans 21 residues. CDR1 is MNHEY and CDR2 is SMNVEV in the germline V gene (reference sequence). The V gene end was trimmed by 1 base and the J gene end by 0 bases; junction bases not matched to a gene: 13.

This clone was observed many times. The chain has TRBV5-1 and TRBJ1-2; TRBD1 is a possible D gene (5 bases). The CDR3 runs to 11 residues. CDR1 and CDR2 (germline): SGHRS, YFSETQ. V dropped 0 bases and J dropped 10 bases, with 7 bases sitting between them. The CDR3 protein is CASSLGQLYTF. CDR3 coding DNA: TGCGCCAGCAGCTTGGGACAGCTCTACACCTTC.

CDR3 region: CASSFSPSGGGQETQYF. The CDR3 DNA follows: TGCGCCAGCAGCTTTTCCCCCAGCGGGGGAGGCCAAGAGACCCAGTACTTC. The chain couples TRBV5-1 to TRBJ2-5; 8 nucleotides agree with TRBD2. The CDR3 spans 17 residues. After removal of 2 bases from V and 1 base from J, the junction contained 10 bases not matched to a gene. In germline, CDR1 is SGHRS, CDR2 YFSETQ.

This clone was detected only a few times. In DNA, the CDR3 is TGCAGTGCTAGTCAGGGATCGGGAAACACCATATATTTT. It translates to CSASQGSGNTIYF. The rearrangement joins TRBV20-1 to TRBJ1-3; D possibly corresponds to TRBD1 (5 bases). This CDR3 has 13 amino acids. V was cut by 3 bases and J by 4 bases, with 10 bases left in between. The germline CDR1 and CDR2 sequences are DFQATT and SNEGSKA (reference sequence).

J is TRBJ2-5 and V is TRBV28; weak D call: TRBD1 (6 bases). The CDR3 runs to 13 residues. Germline CDR1 is MDHEN and CDR2 is SYDVKM. V was trimmed by 9 bases and J by 7 bases, leaving 18 bases between them. The CDR3 DNA follows: TGTGCCAGTCGTGGGACACCCCGATGGACCCAGTACTTC. This codes for CASRGTPRWTQYF.

The V call is TRBV10-3, the J call TRBJ2-7, with TRBD2 identical over 11 bases. V shed 5 bases and J 6 bases; nucleotides not matched to a gene: 6. CDR3 length equals 14 residues. Germline values: CDR1 ENHRY, CDR2 SYGVKD. Here the CDR3 DNA reads TGTGCCATCAGTACACTAGCGGGAGTTTCCGAGCAGTACTTC. Translation gives CAISTLAGVSEQYF.

This clone has only a few counts. The genes are TRBV19 and TRBJ1-1, with 7 bases aligning to TRBD1. V lost 7 bases and J lost 3; bases outside the gene matches: 8. The CDR3 sequence is 14 residues long. CDR1 and CDR2 from the germline V gene are LNHDA and SQIVND (reference sequence). The CDR3 loop is CASIETGRYTEAFF. In DNA form, the CDR3 reads TGTGCCAGTATTGAGACAGGGAGATACACTGAAGCTTTCTTT.

This CDR3 is CASSFYRGTGELFF. CDR3 bases: TGTGCCAGCAGTTTTTATCGGGGAACCGGGGAGCTGTTTTTT. This chain connects TRBV27 to TRBJ2-2; D is perhaps TRBD2 (5 bases). CDR3 length: 14 residues. V was shortened by 3 bases and J by 5 bases, with 10 bases between the two germline ends. Germline values: CDR1 MNHEY, CDR2 SMNVEV (reference sequence).

The chain has TRBV30 and TRBJ2-7, with a possible D match to TRBD1 (6 bases). V lost 5 bases to trimming and J lost 2 bases, with 16 bases between them. This CDR3 region has 14 residues. Germline V gene sequence: CDR1 GTSNPN, CDR2 SVGIG (reference sequence). The CDR3 bases are TGTGCCTGGGGCACCGGGACATTTGCCTACGAGCAGTACTTC. Protein: CAWGTGTFAYEQYF.

The V gene is TRBV7-9, the J gene TRBJ1-2, with TRBD1 matching 7 bases. The CDR3 sequence is 17 residues long. Per germline, CDR1 SEHNR and CDR2 FQNEAQ (reference sequence). The V gene end was trimmed by 2 bases and the J gene end by 4 bases; junction bases not matched to a gene: 13. The CDR3, as DNA: TGTGCCAGCAGCTTACTTGTAGGGGGCAAGGAAGGCTATGGCTACACCTTC. Amino acid sequence: CASSLLVGGKEGYGYTF.

This chain connects TRBV6-5 to TRBJ1-4; 8 bases align to TRBD1. The CDR3 covers 15 residues. CDR1 is MNHEY and CDR2 is SVGAGI in the germline V gene. V was pared by 5 bases and J by 8 bases, with 10 bases of the junction left unmatched. The CDR3 here is CASSLGGQGGEKLFF. The CDR3 bases are TGTGCCAGCAGTCTCGGAGGACAGGGAGGGGAAAAACTGTTTTTT.

J is TRBJ1-5 and V is TRBV19, with D unclear. This CDR3 region has 14 residues. Germline V gives CDR1 LNHDA, CDR2 SQIVND (reference sequence). The ends were cut back, 6 bases at V and 6 bases at J, with 15 bases in the middle. Here the CDR3 DNA reads TGTGCCAGTAGGTATGGAGCCGAGGGTCAGCCCCAGCATTTT. Protein: CASRYGAEGQPQHF.

The chain has TRBV12-3 or TRBV12-4 and TRBJ2-1, with unresolved D. Trimming took off 8 bases at V and 7 bases at J, with 9 bases between the two ends. The CDR3 length is 11 residues. CDR3 coding DNA: TGTGCCAGCTGGAGAAGGAATGAGCAGTTCTTC. It specifies CASWRRNEQFF.

The chain carries TRBV3-1 (or the pseudogene TRBV3-2) and TRBJ2-3, with TRBD2 matching 13 bases. The germline CDR1 and CDR2 sequences are LGHDT and YNNKEL (reference sequence). Trimming took 0 bases from V and 5 from J; bases not matched to a gene: 20. The CDR3 spans 22 residues. The CDR3 protein is CASSQDRGRGTTSGGARDTQYF. CDR3 nucleotides: TGTGCCAGCAGCCAAGATCGGGGCCGAGGCACTACTAGCGGGGGGGCCAGAGATACGCAGTATTTT.

V usage is TRBV12-3 or TRBV12-4 and J usage is TRBJ2-5, with 7 nucleotides matching TRBD1. V dropped 6 bases and J dropped 4; count of bases not matched to a gene: 5. The CDR3 sequence is 13 residues long. This CDR3 is CASSGRGRETQYF. The CDR3 nucleotides are TGTGCCAGCAGCGGAAGGGGGCGAGAGACCCAGTACTTC.

This clone came up a few times. This chain joins TRBV6-2 or TRBV6-3 and TRBJ1-5; a weak D match, TRBD1 (6 bases). Germline V gene data show CDR1 as MNHEY and CDR2 as SVGEGT. Trimming pared 3 bases from V and 1 base from J, leaving 10 bases between. CDR3 size: 15 residues. CDR3 sequence reads: CASSYGGGSNQPQHF. The CDR3 DNA sequence: TGTGCCAGCAGTTATGGGGGGGGCAGCAATCAGCCCCAGCATTTT.

This chain uses TRBV18 with TRBJ2-1; D call uncertain. V was shortened by 3 bases and J by 6 bases, with 9 bases between the two germline ends. This CDR3 region has 13 residues. The germline V gene has CDR1 KGHSH and CDR2 LQKENI. CDR3 in DNA: TGTGCCAGCTCACCGTATCGAGGCAATGAGCAGTTCTTC. Protein sequence: CASSPYRGNEQFF.

V is TRBV11-1 and J is TRBJ1-2, with D perhaps TRBD1 (5 bases). CDR3 length equals 14 residues. Deletions cut 4 bases from V and 2 bases from J, with 11 bases between. CDR1 SGHAT and CDR2 FQDESV come from the germline V gene (reference sequence). This chain's CDR3 is CASSSLRQNYGYTF. CDR3 nucleotide sequence: TGTGCCAGCAGCTCCTTACGACAGAACTATGGCTACACCTTC.

The chain couples TRBV5-6 to TRBJ2-3; 11 positions agree with TRBD1. V lost 4 bases and J lost 2; bases outside the gene matches: 6. Germline V lookup: CDR1 SGHDT, CDR2 YYEEEE. This CDR3 is 16 amino acids long. CDR3 region: CASSEGTGGYTDTQYF. The CDR3 DNA is TGTGCCAGCAGCGAGGGGACAGGGGGTTACACAGATACGCAGTATTTT.

The genes are TRBV7-9 and TRBJ2-7; D is possibly TRBD2 (5 bases). Germline V lookup: CDR1 SEHNR, CDR2 FQNEAQ (reference sequence). V was shortened by 5 bases and J by 6 bases, with 11 bases between the two germline ends. The CDR3 extends over 12 amino acids. The chain's CDR3 is CASSNLGGEQYF. The CDR3 region has the DNA TGTGCCAGCAGCAATTTAGGAGGCGAGCAGTACTTC. The full variable domain, in which reference TRBV7-9 and TRBJ2-7 provide the parts outside the CDR3, is DTGVSQNPRHKITKRGQNVTFRCDPISEHNRLYWYRQTLGQGPEFLTYFQNEAQLEKSRLLSDRFSAERPKGSFSTLEIQRTEQGDSAMYLCASSNLGGEQYFGPGTRLTVT.

Written as DNA, the CDR3 is TGTGCCAGCAGCCACGACAGAGACTATGGCTACACCTTC. Residues: CASSHDRDYGYTF. The J gene is TRBJ1-2, the V gene TRBV7-2; possible D gene TRBD1, 5 bases. Trimming stripped 5 bases from V and 3 bases from J, with 10 bases between. The CDR3 extends over 13 amino acids. The germline V gene encodes CDR1 SGHTA and CDR2 FQGNSA.

The chain uses TRBV27 and TRBJ2-7; TRBD1 agrees at 7 bases. CDR3 size: 14 residues. Germline trimming cut 2 bases from V and 9 bases from J; bases unmatched to any gene: 10. The germline gives CDR1 MNHEY, CDR2 SMNVEV (reference sequence). CDR3 loop: CASSLQGESVRQYF. DNA of the CDR3: TGTGCCAGCAGTTTACAGGGGGAGAGCGTGAGGCAGTACTTC.

V and J are TRBV28 and TRBJ1-1; TRBD1 might be the D (6 bases). Between the trimmed V and J ends, which lost 5 bases and 0 bases, there was a span of 13 bases. The CDR3 runs 15 residues. From germline, CDR1 is MDHEN and CDR2 SYDVKM. The CDR3: CASSPTTGLNTEAFF. CDR3 sequence (DNA): TGTGCCAGCAGTCCTACTACAGGGTTGAACACTGAAGCTTTCTTT. Complete variable domain (other parts from reference TRBV28 and TRBJ1-1): DVKVTQSSRYLVKRTGEKVFLECVQDMDHENMFWYRQDPGLGLRLIYFSYDVKMKEKGDIPEGYSVSREKKERFSLILESASTNQTSMYLCASSPTTGLNTEAFFGQGTRLTVV.

The rearrangement links TRBV28 to TRBJ2-1, with 11 nucleotides matching TRBD2. The germline V gene has CDR1 MDHEN and CDR2 SYDVKM. V gave up 3 bases and J gave up 9 bases; unmatched junction bases: 7. CDR3 length: 15 residues. CDR3 region: CASSFCSGGACEQFF. The CDR3 bases are TGTGCCAGCAGTTTTTGTAGCGGGGGGGCTTGTGAGCAGTTCTTC.